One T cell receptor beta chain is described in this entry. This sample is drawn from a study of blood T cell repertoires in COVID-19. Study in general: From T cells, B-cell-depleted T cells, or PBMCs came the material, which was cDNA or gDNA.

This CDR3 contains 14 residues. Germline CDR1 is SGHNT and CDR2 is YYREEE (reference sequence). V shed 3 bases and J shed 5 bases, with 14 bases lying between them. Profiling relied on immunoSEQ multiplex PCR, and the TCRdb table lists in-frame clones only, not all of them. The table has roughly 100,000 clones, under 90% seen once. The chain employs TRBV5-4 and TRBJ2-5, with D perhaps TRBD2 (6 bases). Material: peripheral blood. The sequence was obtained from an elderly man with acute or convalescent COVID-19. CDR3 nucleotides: TGTGCCAGCAGCTCGAGGGGCGGAGGGGAGACCCAGTACTTC. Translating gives CASSSRGGGETQYF.